A selection of T cell receptor beta chains follows, all from one sample in a study of blood T cell repertoires in COVID-19. TCRdb's copy holds only in-frame clones and misses some; the assay was immunoSEQ multiplex PCR. The repertoire consists of more than 120,000 clones, with approximately 88% occurring once and the leading ten covering around 26%. The sample comprised peripheral blood. Source of these receptors: a human donor in a cohort sampled during active COVID-19. CDR3s include the opening cysteine and the closing phenylalanine or tryptophan. D genes are given only for firm matches. The size field is filled for only some rows; it gives once, few, many or a size class.

d_gene: .
abundance: .
j_gene: TRBJ1-1
v_gene: TRBV4-3
CDR3aa: CASSQRYLDTSGAFF
CDR3nt: TGCGCCAGCAGCCAAAGATATTTGGACACCTCGGGAGCTTTCTTT

d_gene: .
abundance: .
j_gene: TRBJ1-1
v_gene: TRBV15
CDR3aa: CATSRAKTVRPNAEAFF
CDR3nt: TGTGCCACCAGCAGAGCGAAAACAGTCCGCCCCAACGCTGAAGCTTTCTTT

d_gene: .
abundance: once
j_gene: TRBJ2-2
v_gene: TRBV6-6
CDR3aa: CASKGDFTGELFF
CDR3nt: TGTGCCAGCAAAGGGGACTTCACCGGGGAGCTGTTTTTT

d_gene: TRBD2
abundance: .
j_gene: TRBJ2-1
v_gene: TRBV19
CDR3aa: CASLRPGGGLQETFF
CDR3nt: TGTGCCAGTCTCCGACCGGGGGGGGGACTACAGGAAACTTTCTTC

d_gene: TRBD1
abundance: .
j_gene: TRBJ1-6
v_gene: TRBV27
CDR3aa: CASSFIGAGGNSPLHF
CDR3nt: TGTGCCAGCAGTTTTATTGGGGCAGGGGGTAATTCACCCCTCCACTTT

d_gene: .
abundance: .
j_gene: TRBJ1-2
v_gene: TRBV6-5
CDR3aa: CASSLTQGYGYTF
CDR3nt: TGTGCCAGCAGTTTAACCCAGGGGTATGGCTACACCTTC

d_gene: .
abundance: .
j_gene: TRBJ1-1
v_gene: TRBV15
CDR3aa: CATSRDMNTEAFF
CDR3nt: TGTGCCACCAGCAGAGATATGAACACTGAAGCTTTCTTT

d_gene: TRBD1
abundance: .
j_gene: TRBJ2-1
v_gene: TRBV7-6
CDR3aa: CASSSRDRRLHEQFF
CDR3nt: TGTGCCAGCAGCTCCCGGGACAGGCGGCTCCATGAGCAGTTCTTC

d_gene: TRBD1
abundance: .
j_gene: TRBJ1-1
v_gene: TRBV3-1/TRBV3-2
CDR3aa: CASSQTWDSGFKNTEAFF
CDR3nt: TGTGCCAGCAGCCAAACCTGGGACAGCGGGTTCAAGAACACTGAAGCTTTCTTT

d_gene: TRBD1
abundance: .
j_gene: TRBJ1-6
v_gene: TRBV7-8
CDR3aa: CASSLGGTGPSPLHF
CDR3nt: TGTGCCAGCAGCTTAGGGGGGACAGGACCTTCACCCCTCCACTTT

d_gene: .
abundance: .
j_gene: TRBJ1-5
v_gene: TRBV3-1/TRBV3-2
CDR3aa: CASSQDLYRNQPQHF
CDR3nt: TGTGCCAGCAGCCAAGACTTATACAGGAATCAGCCCCAGCATTTT

d_gene: TRBD1
abundance: .
j_gene: TRBJ1-5
v_gene: TRBV4-1
CDR3aa: CASSQVEGANQPQHF
CDR3nt: TGCGCCAGCAGCCAAGTTGAGGGGGCGAATCAGCCCCAGCATTTT

d_gene: TRBD1
abundance: .
j_gene: TRBJ2-5
v_gene: TRBV6-5
CDR3aa: CASRPGGPVETQYF
CDR3nt: TGTGCCAGCAGACCAGGGGGCCCGGTCGAGACCCAGTACTTC

d_gene: .
abundance: .
j_gene: TRBJ2-7
v_gene: TRBV4-3
CDR3aa: CASSPQVPVGTYEQYF
CDR3nt: TGCGCCAGCAGCCCCCAGGTACCGGTCGGGACCTACGAGCAGTACTTC

d_gene: .
abundance: few
j_gene: TRBJ1-3
v_gene: TRBV10-3
CDR3aa: CAIGRDRNTIYF
CDR3nt: TGTGCCATTGGGAGGGACAGAAACACCATATATTTT

d_gene: TRBD1
abundance: .
j_gene: TRBJ2-7
v_gene: TRBV30
CDR3aa: CAWTKSPGTGSYEQYF
CDR3nt: TGTGCCTGGACAAAATCGCCCGGGACAGGGTCCTACGAGCAGTACTTC

d_gene: .
abundance: .
j_gene: TRBJ1-2
v_gene: TRBV7-9
CDR3aa: CASSQDSYYGYTF
CDR3nt: TGTGCCAGCAGCCAGGACAGTTACTATGGCTACACCTTC

d_gene: .
abundance: .
j_gene: TRBJ1-1
v_gene: TRBV27
CDR3aa: CASGGLNTEAFF
CDR3nt: TGTGCCAGCGGGGGGTTGAACACTGAAGCTTTCTTT

d_gene: .
abundance: .
j_gene: TRBJ2-7
v_gene: TRBV5-6
CDR3aa: CASSSIAGNYYEQYF
CDR3nt: TGTGCCAGCAGTTCCATTGCGGGGAATTACTACGAGCAGTACTTC

d_gene: TRBD1
abundance: .
j_gene: TRBJ2-1
v_gene: TRBV7-9
CDR3aa: CASSSSGTDSNEQFF
CDR3nt: TGTGCCAGCAGCTCCTCCGGGACAGATTCCAATGAGCAGTTCTTC

d_gene: .
abundance: .
j_gene: TRBJ1-4
v_gene: TRBV9
CDR3aa: CASSGGYATNEKLFF
CDR3nt: TGTGCCAGCAGCGGCGGCTATGCAACTAATGAAAAACTGTTTTTT

d_gene: TRBD1
abundance: .
j_gene: TRBJ1-3
v_gene: TRBV27
CDR3aa: CASSPGAGQGFPRGNTIYF
CDR3nt: TGTGCCAGCAGTCCGGGAGCAGGACAGGGGTTCCCTCGGGGAAACACCATATATTTT

d_gene: .
abundance: .
j_gene: TRBJ1-5
v_gene: TRBV3-1/TRBV3-2
CDR3aa: CASNNRENCLVEVGNQPQHF
CDR3nt: TGTGCCAGCAACAACCGGGAGAATTGCTTGGTGGAGGTGGGCAATCAGCCCCAGCATTTT

d_gene: TRBD1
abundance: .
j_gene: TRBJ2-7
v_gene: TRBV30
CDR3aa: CAWSVQGLYEQYF
CDR3nt: TGTGCCTGGAGTGTACAGGGGCTCTACGAGCAGTACTTC

d_gene: .
abundance: few
j_gene: TRBJ1-2
v_gene: TRBV11-2
CDR3aa: CASSLDQGSRGYTF
CDR3nt: TGTGCCAGCAGCTTAGATCAGGGTTCGCGTGGCTACACCTTC

d_gene: .
abundance: few
j_gene: TRBJ1-5
v_gene: TRBV14
CDR3aa: CASSQGGNQPQHF
CDR3nt: TGTGCCAGCAGCCAGGGAGGGAATCAGCCCCAGCATTTT

d_gene: .
abundance: .
j_gene: TRBJ1-5
v_gene: TRBV2
CDR3aa: CASSNPTVYSNQPQHF
CDR3nt: TGTGCCAGCAGTAACCCGACAGTCTATAGCAATCAGCCCCAGCATTTT

d_gene: .
abundance: .
j_gene: TRBJ2-1
v_gene: TRBV11-2
CDR3aa: CASSLKRVAEQFF
CDR3nt: TGTGCCAGCAGCTTAAAACGGGTCGCTGAGCAGTTCTTC

d_gene: .
abundance: .
j_gene: TRBJ2-1
v_gene: TRBV5-1
CDR3aa: CASSFRDTGGDEQFF
CDR3nt: TGCGCCAGCAGTTTCCGGGACACGGGGGGCGATGAGCAGTTCTTC

d_gene: TRBD1
abundance: .
j_gene: TRBJ1-5
v_gene: TRBV6-2/TRBV6-3
CDR3aa: CASSSGQGLIQPQHF
CDR3nt: TGTGCCAGCAGTTCAGGACAGGGACTAATTCAGCCCCAGCATTTT

d_gene: .
abundance: once
j_gene: TRBJ2-7
v_gene: TRBV19
CDR3aa: CASSIKDTYEQYF
CDR3nt: TGTGCCAGTAGTATAAAGGACACCTACGAGCAGTACTTC

d_gene: .
abundance: .
j_gene: TRBJ1-1
v_gene: TRBV3-1/TRBV3-2
CDR3aa: CASSRTGNTEAFF
CDR3nt: TGTGCCAGCAGCCGAACAGGGAACACTGAAGCTTTCTTT

d_gene: .
abundance: .
j_gene: TRBJ2-3
v_gene: TRBV21-1
CDR3aa: CASSKRETDTQYF
CDR3nt: TGTGCCAGCAGCAAGCGTGAAACGGATACGCAGTATTTT

d_gene: TRBD1
abundance: once
j_gene: TRBJ2-3
v_gene: TRBV7-9
CDR3aa: CASSLGQGGDTQYF
CDR3nt: TGTGCCAGCAGCCTAGGACAGGGAGGAGATACGCAGTATTTT

d_gene: TRBD2
abundance: .
j_gene: TRBJ2-3
v_gene: TRBV9
CDR3aa: CASSVGGTSGGLTDTQYF
CDR3nt: TGTGCCAGCAGCGTAGGAGGGACTAGCGGGGGCCTCACAGATACGCAGTATTTT

d_gene: .
abundance: .
j_gene: TRBJ1-3
v_gene: TRBV3-1/TRBV3-2
CDR3aa: CASSPRGTVVSGNTIYF
CDR3nt: TGTGCCAGCAGCCCAAGGGGTACGGTCGTCTCTGGAAACACCATATATTTT

d_gene: TRBD1
abundance: .
j_gene: TRBJ2-3
v_gene: TRBV7-2
CDR3aa: CASSSRRDSSDTQYF
CDR3nt: TGTGCCAGCAGCAGCCGCCGGGACAGTTCAGATACGCAGTATTTT

d_gene: TRBD2
abundance: once
j_gene: TRBJ2-2
v_gene: TRBV2
CDR3aa: CASSDKLAGFLNTGELFF
CDR3nt: TGTGCCAGCAGTGATAAGCTAGCGGGGTTTCTTAACACCGGGGAGCTGTTTTTT

d_gene: .
abundance: .
j_gene: TRBJ2-3
v_gene: TRBV9
CDR3aa: CASSVGPHVHTQYF
CDR3nt: TGTGCCAGCAGCGTAGGGCCTCACGTTCATACGCAGTATTTT

d_gene: .
abundance: .
j_gene: TRBJ1-2
v_gene: TRBV7-9
CDR3aa: CASSLVQNEGYTF
CDR3nt: TGTGCCAGCAGCTTAGTACAGAATGAGGGCTACACCTTC

d_gene: TRBD2
abundance: .
j_gene: TRBJ2-3
v_gene: TRBV4-2
CDR3aa: CASSLRTSEDTQYF
CDR3nt: TGTGCCAGCAGCCTACGGACTAGTGAAGATACGCAGTATTTT

d_gene: .
abundance: .
j_gene: TRBJ2-3
v_gene: TRBV27
CDR3aa: CASSLSPSRTDTQYF
CDR3nt: TGTGCCAGCAGTTTATCCCCCTCGAGGACAGATACGCAGTATTTT

d_gene: .
abundance: .
j_gene: TRBJ1-1
v_gene: TRBV5-1
CDR3aa: CASSLGRGVVITEAFF
CDR3nt: TGCGCCAGCAGCTTAGGTCGGGGGGTAGTGATAACTGAAGCTTTCTTT

d_gene: TRBD1
abundance: .
j_gene: TRBJ1-5
v_gene: TRBV6-2/TRBV6-3
CDR3aa: CASSPRDSPYQPQHF
CDR3nt: TGTGCCAGCAGCCCCCGGGACAGCCCGTATCAGCCCCAGCATTTT

d_gene: .
abundance: .
j_gene: TRBJ1-2
v_gene: TRBV2
CDR3aa: CASSEGPSYGYTF
CDR3nt: TGTGCCAGCAGTGAGGGTCCTAGCTATGGCTACACCTTC